Listed here are 26 T cell receptor beta chains from one sample, sequenced in a study of cytomegalovirus exposure and HLA in healthy donors. Primers for the PCR totalled 60 Vbeta and 13 Jbeta. The table came from immunoSEQ multiplex PCR; TCRdb's copy has only in-frame clones and leaves some out. This sample has around 150,000 clones, with over 8% found just once. The sequencing sample was made of PBMCs. Receptors originate from a male donor in good health and CMV-seronegative.

The CDR3 loop reads CASSQDTLNTEAFF. Here the CDR3 DNA reads TGTGCCAGCAGCCAAGACACACTGAACACTGAAGCTTTCTTT. The V call is TRBV28, the J call TRBJ1-1; D call uncertain. The CDR3 is made up of 14 amino acids. Trimming removed 6 bases from V and 0 bases from J, with 11 bases in between. Per germline, CDR1 MDHEN and CDR2 SYDVKM.

This clone turned up a few times. The rearrangement links TRBV28 to TRBJ1-2; 9 nucleotides match TRBD1. Germline V gene sequence: CDR1 MDHEN, CDR2 SYDVKM. The CDR3 extends over 15 amino acids. V gave up 8 bases and J gave up 2 bases; unmatched junction bases: 9. The CDR3: CASLAGTGSNYGYTF. The DNA for the CDR3 is TGTGCCAGCTTAGCCGGGACAGGGAGCAACTATGGCTACACCTTC.

This clone has only one observation. The V gene is TRBV5-1, the J gene TRBJ2-5; the match to TRBD2 covers 10 bases. This CDR3 comprises 14 residues. Germline V lookup: CDR1 SGHRS, CDR2 YFSETQ. Trimming cost V 1 base and J 5 bases; bases outside gene matches: 2. The DNA of the CDR3 is TGCGCCAGCAGCTTGACTAGCGGGGTTGAGACCCAGTACTTC. This codes for CASSLTSGVETQYF.

The chain employs TRBV4-3 and TRBJ2-7; 10 bases are a match to TRBD1. This CDR3 contains 15 residues. V lost 3 bases to trimming and J lost 6 bases; unmatched junction nucleotides: 8. Germline assignment: CDR1 LGHNA and CDR2 YSLEER. The DNA of the CDR3 is TGCGCCAGCAGCCACGGAGACAGGGGGCCTGCCGAGCAGTACTTC. Its protein product is CASSHGDRGPAEQYF.

This clone occurred a few times. The gene calls are TRBV5-6 and TRBJ2-1; 10 nucleotides align to TRBD2. V dropped 6 bases and J dropped 0; count of bases not matched to a gene: 3. The CDR3 is 15 amino acids. The V gene's germline CDR1 is SGHDT and CDR2 YYEEEE. DNA for the CDR3: TGTGCCAGCATACTAGCGGGGAGCTCCTACAATGAGCAGTTCTTC. Residues: CASILAGSSYNEQFF.

This clone appeared a few times. The chain carries TRBV4-3 and TRBJ2-7; D possibly corresponds to TRBD2 (5 bases). V dropped 0 bases and J dropped 0 bases, with 12 bases sitting between them. Germline CDR1 reads LGHNA; CDR2 reads YSLEER. The length of the CDR3 is 16 residues. The CDR3 region is CASSQDSRLPSYEQYF. CDR3 nucleotides: TGCGCCAGCAGCCAAGATTCGAGACTACCCTCCTACGAGCAGTACTTC.

The V and J genes are TRBV28 and TRBJ2-1; 8 nucleotides align to TRBD2. Germline CDR1 is MDHEN and CDR2 is SYDVKM. This CDR3 spans 15 amino acids. J was trimmed by 5 bases and V by 4 bases; bases with no gene match: 7. The CDR3 sequence: CASSSHGRGNNEQFF. The CDR3 DNA reads as TGTGCCAGCAGTTCACACGGGAGGGGAAACAATGAGCAGTTCTTC.

This clone was detected only a few times. This chain links TRBV30 with TRBJ1-2; D is possibly TRBD1 (5 bases). Trimming removed 0 bases at V and 8 bases at J, with 13 bases between. CDR3 length equals 13 residues. Germline-derived CDR1 and CDR2 are GTSNPN and SVGIG (reference sequence). CDR3 sequence reads: CAWSVGGFTGYTF. CDR3 DNA sequence: TGTGCCTGGAGTGTTGGGGGGTTTACGGGCTACACCTTC. The full variable domain, completed using reference TRBV30 and TRBJ1-2, is SQTIHQWPATLVQPVGSPLSLECTVEGTSNPNLYWYRQAAGRGLQLLFYSVGIGQISSEVPQNLSASRPQDRQFILSSKKLLLSDSGFYLCAWSVGGFTGYTFGSGTRLTVV.

This clone was seen only a few times. The gene calls are TRBV6-4 and TRBJ2-2; TRBD1 matches 10 bases. CDR3 size: 15 residues. Germline V gives CDR1 MRHNA, CDR2 SNTAGT. V was clipped by 6 bases and J by 8 bases; unmatched bases: 9. The CDR3 DNA reads TGTGCCAGCAGCCCGACAGGGGGCCGGGGAGGGGAGCTGTTTTTT. Amino acids: CASSPTGGRGGELFF.

This clone came up a few times. The chain is built from TRBV30 and TRBJ2-7; 7 nucleotides align to TRBD1. Per germline, CDR1 GTSNPN and CDR2 SVGIG (reference sequence). CDR3 length equals 11 residues. The ends lost 5 bases at V and 6 bases at J; junction bases unmatched: 4. For the CDR3, the DNA is TGTGCCTGGGACAACAGGGGCGAGCAGTACTTC. This gives the protein CAWDNRGEQYF.

Points on this clone: This sample also contains other DNA sequences that code for the same CDR3. The V call is TRBV5-1, the J call TRBJ1-3, with D unresolved. The germline CDR1 and CDR2 sequences are SGHRS and YFSETQ. Trimming cost V 4 bases and J 4 bases, with 15 bases left between them. The CDR3 extends over 15 amino acids. Here the CDR3 DNA reads TGCGCCAGCAGCCCCAGCGGGGTCGGAGGAAACACCATATATTTT. This gives the protein CASSPSGVGGNTIYF.

The gene calls are TRBV30 and TRBJ1-1; 7 nucleotides match TRBD1. The CDR3 is made up of 11 amino acids. Per the germline V gene, CDR1 is GTSNPN and CDR2 is SVGIG (reference sequence). After removal of 5 bases from V and 7 bases from J, the junction contained 4 bases not matched to a gene. The CDR3 reads CAWARQGEAFF. CDR3 sequence (DNA): TGTGCCTGGGCCAGACAGGGTGAAGCTTTCTTT.

V is TRBV4-1 and J is TRBJ2-2, with 11 nucleotides matching TRBD2. Trimming at V came to 5 bases and at J to 1 base, leaving 12 bases not matched to a gene. CDR3 length: 19 amino acids. Per the germline V gene, CDR1 is MGHRA and CDR2 is YSYEKL. In nucleotides, the CDR3 is TGCGCCAGCAGCACCCGACTAGCGGGACCTCTTCTGAACACCGGGGAGCTGTTTTTT. Its protein is CASSTRLAGPLLNTGELFF.

This rearrangement joins TRBV5-4 to TRBJ2-7, with 7 bases matching TRBD2. Germline assignment: CDR1 SGHNT and CDR2 YYREEE (reference sequence). This CDR3 comprises 15 residues. With 1 base clipped from V and 2 bases from J, the junction kept 6 bases outside the gene matches. For the CDR3, the DNA is TGTGCCAGCAGCTTGTCCCCTAGCGGACCCTACGAGCAGTACTTC. This encodes CASSLSPSGPYEQYF. Based on the CDR3 plus reference TRBV5-4 and TRBJ2-7, the full variable domain is ETGVTQSPTHLIKTRGQQVTLRCSSQSGHNTVSWYQQALGQGPQFIFQYYREEENGRGNFPPRFSGLQFPNYSSELNVNALELDDSALYLCASSLSPSGPYEQYFGPGTRLTVT.

The rearrangement uses TRBV19 and TRBJ2-6; no firm D call. CDR1 and CDR2 from the germline V gene are LNHDA and SQIVND (reference sequence). V gave up 6 bases and J gave up 1 base, with 4 bases separating them. There are 13 residues in the CDR3. In DNA form, the CDR3 reads TGTGCCAGTAGCCCTTCTGGGGCCAACGTCCTGACTTTC. It encodes CASSPSGANVLTF.

The chain uses TRBV28 and TRBJ1-4; D ambiguous. CDR3 size: 14 residues. Trimming stripped 3 bases from V and 4 bases from J, with 9 bases between. CDR1 and CDR2 from the germline V gene are MDHEN and SYDVKM. The DNA for the CDR3 is TGTGCCAGCAGTTTGTTAAGAGTTAATGAAAAACTGTTTTTT. Protein: CASSLLRVNEKLFF. Variable domain in full (rest from reference TRBV28 and TRBJ1-4): DVKVTQSSRYLVKRTGEKVFLECVQDMDHENMFWYRQDPGLGLRLIYFSYDVKMKEKGDIPEGYSVSREKKERFSLILESASTNQTSMYLCASSLLRVNEKLFFGSGTQLSVL.

The V and J genes are TRBV5-6 and TRBJ2-7, with D maybe TRBD1 (5 bases). V was trimmed by 5 bases and J by 6 bases, leaving 15 bases between them. Germline CDR1 SGHDT, CDR2 YYEEEE. The CDR3 is 13 residues long. The DNA for the CDR3 is TGTGCCAGCAGGCGCTTTTGGGGCGGCGAGCAGTACTTC. It encodes CASRRFWGGEQYF. The full variable domain, completed using reference TRBV5-6 and TRBJ2-7, is DAGVTQSPTHLIKTRGQQVTLRCSPKSGHDTVSWYQQALGQGPQFIFQYYEEEERQRGNFPDRFSGHQFPNYSSELNVNALLLGDSALYLCASRRFWGGEQYFGPGTRLTVT.

This clone has only a few counts. The V and J genes are TRBV4-3 and TRBJ2-2, with 9 positions matching TRBD2. Germline CDR1 is LGHNA and CDR2 is YSLEER. The CDR3 sequence is 16 residues long. J lost 6 bases, V lost 0 bases, and 5 bases had no gene match. CDR3 loop: CASSQDYLAGPGELFF. For the CDR3, the DNA is TGCGCCAGCAGCCAAGATTACCTAGCGGGGCCCGGGGAGCTGTTTTTT.

The CDR3 sequence is CASSYRGTPNYGYTF. The CDR3, as DNA: TGTGCCAGCAGTTACAGGGGGACCCCTAACTATGGCTACACCTTC. The J gene is TRBJ1-2, the V gene TRBV6-5, with D perhaps TRBD1 (6 bases). The CDR3 consists of 15 residues. Germline V gene data show CDR1 as MNHEY and CDR2 as SVGAGI. V lost 2 bases, J lost 0 bases, and 10 bases lay in between.

This clone was found a few times. The rearrangement links TRBV9 to TRBJ2-1; TRBD2 aligns across 7 bases. This CDR3 contains 15 residues. After removal of 3 bases from V and 6 bases from J, the junction contained 9 bases not matched to a gene. In germline, CDR1 is SGDLS, CDR2 YYNGEE. The CDR3, as DNA: TGTGCCAGCAGCGGCAGCGGGAAAGAGCTCAATGAGCAGTTCTTC. Translating it yields CASSGSGKELNEQFF.

In this sample, this clone turned up a few times. The chain carries TRBV19 and TRBJ2-3; a weak D match, TRBD2 (5 bases). The CDR3 contains 14 residues. Germline V gives CDR1 LNHDA, CDR2 SQIVND (reference sequence). Between the trimmed V and J ends, which lost 1 base and 7 bases, there was a span of 12 bases. This CDR3 is CASSIVGSGNTQYF. The CDR3 DNA sequence: TGTGCCAGTAGTATAGTGGGGAGTGGGAATACGCAGTATTTT.

This clone has just a few counts. The chain joins TRBV30 to TRBJ1-5, with unresolved D. This CDR3 has 13 amino acids. Trimming cost V 2 bases and J 5 bases, with 10 bases left between them. Germline V CDR1 and CDR2: GTSNPN, SVGIG (reference sequence). The CDR3 here is CAWSTREDQPQHF. The CDR3, as DNA: TGTGCCTGGAGTACTAGAGAGGATCAGCCCCAGCATTTT.

The chain carries TRBV27 and TRBJ2-2, with TRBD1 as a possible D gene (6 bases). From germline, CDR1 is MNHEY and CDR2 SMNVEV (reference sequence). The CDR3 contains 14 residues. The ends were cut back, 5 bases at V and 5 bases at J, with 12 bases in the middle. For the CDR3, the DNA is TGTGCCAGCAGTCCACTAAGGGGGACCGGGGAGCTGTTTTTT. The encoded protein is CASSPLRGTGELFF.

CDR3 nucleotide sequence: TGTGCCACCAGCAGAGATCGTGGAGAGCGGATCGTAGCCAACACCGGGGAGCTGTTTTTT. Protein: CATSRDRGERIVANTGELFF. The chain couples TRBV15 to TRBJ2-2, with D maybe TRBD2 (5 bases). The germline CDR1 and CDR2 sequences are LNHNV and YYDKDF (reference sequence). There are 20 residues in the CDR3. The V end lost 0 bases, the J end lost 2 bases, and 22 bases lay between the germline ends.

The chain is built from TRBV7-2 and TRBJ1-5; tentative D call: TRBD1 (5 bases). The V gene lost 5 bases and the J gene lost 0 bases, with 14 bases spanning the gap. The CDR3 contains 16 residues. CDR1 is SGHTA, CDR2 FQGNSA, per germline. CDR3 DNA sequence: TGTGCCAGCAGCCGAAGCCCCCAGGGTAGCAATCAGCCCCAGCATTTT. Translation: CASSRSPQGSNQPQHF.

The V call is TRBV5-4, the J call TRBJ1-1; D is possibly TRBD1 (6 bases). Deletions cut 2 bases from V and 5 bases from J, with 13 bases between. The CDR3 contains 14 residues. Germline CDR1 and CDR2: SGHNT and YYREEE (reference sequence). The CDR3 protein is CASSFGSGETEAFF. CDR3 coding DNA: TGTGCCAGCAGCTTTGGGTCAGGGGAAACTGAAGCTTTCTTT.